Reported below is one T cell receptor beta chain. This sample's treatment: about 20 received Ad26.COV2.S at low or high dose, single or two shots; about five received placebo; per-sample allocation not given. The study sampled participants on day 63 after the first vaccine or placebo injection. This sample stems from a study of Ad26.COV2.S vaccination and SARS-CoV-2 variants. Germline values: CDR1 LGHDT, CDR2 YNNKEL (reference sequence). This CDR3 is built from 13 residues. The V and J ends lost 7 bases and 0 bases respectively, with 10 bases between them. Repertoires were generated with immunoSEQ multiplex PCR, while TCRdb's copy carries only in-frame clones and drops some. The sample includes about 350,000 clones, about 85% of them seen just once.

The receptor was derived from a person aged 18-65 years who received the Ad26.COV2.S COVID-19 vaccine or a placebo. The chain links TRBV3-1 (or the pseudogene TRBV3-2) to TRBJ2-7; no reliable D call. Sample: peripheral blood, taken in a trial of Ad26.COV2.S vaccine versus placebo. CDR3 region: CASTHRSSYEQYF. The DNA of the CDR3 is TGTGCCAGCACCCACCGCAGCTCCTACGAGCAGTACTTC.